What follows is one T cell receptor beta chain and its context. What it binds is not known. It was with a sample-barcoded 5' primer and a J-beta primer mix that a second PCR of roughly 7 to 12 cycles was run. One entry per CDR3 protein results from TCRdb running MiXCR on the 5' RACE reads. Seen here are hundreds of thousands of distinct CDR3 sequences, 56% observed once, and the top ten hold 20% to 30%. There were healthy Caucasian individuals from Russia, aged roughly 6 to 95, serving as donors. The CDR3 extends over 14 amino acids. Germline loops: CDR1 SQVTM, CDR2 ANQGSEA. Trimming shortened V by 3 bases and J by 9 bases, and 18 bases separated the two germline ends. The sample originates from a study of blood T cells in healthy people across ages. Notes on the study in general: Donor CMV status, an unknown factor, possibly confounded changes in expanded clonotypes.

The source of this sequence is a middle-aged man in good health. The rearrangement joins TRBV29-1 to TRBJ2-1; perhaps TRBD1 as D (6 bases). The sample comprised blood. In nucleotides, the CDR3 is TGCAGCGTTGATTATCCAACAGGGTTCGGTGAGCAGTTCTTC. Encoded protein: CSVDYPTGFGEQFF.